This TCR beta chain was identified during a study of blood T cell repertoires in COVID-19. On the study more broadly: The United States, Italy and Spain supplied acute and convalescent COVID-19 samples. PBMCs, B-cell-depleted T cells, or T cells provided the cDNA or gDNA that made up the material.

The study counted Cohort 3 donors as recovered given two negative PCRs, clearance, or symptom resolution. Per the authors' pipeline: Amplification with reference gene primers provided the estimates of nucleated cell counts. Measured with immunoSEQ multiplex PCR; TCRdb has only the in-frame clones, and not every one. From that table come the V and J calls and clone size; the DNA was used to work out D and trimming. Among about 250,000 clones listed, more than 80% were seen once. Sequenced input: PBMCs or T cells enriched from blood (not recorded which). The clonotype originates from a woman aged 18-30 years who had recovered from COVID-19.

The CDR3 region is CASSHTRLEEKLFF. CDR3 nucleotides: TGTGCCAGCAGTCATACCAGACTGGAGGAAAAACTGTTTTTT. The chain uses TRBV5-5 and TRBJ1-4, with D unresolved. In germline, CDR1 is SGHKS, CDR2 YYEKEE (reference sequence). V dropped 5 bases and J dropped 8 bases, with 16 bases sitting between them. This CDR3 comprises 14 residues.